Below, 2 T cell receptor beta chains from the same sample are listed, as sequenced in a study of neurological immune-mediated disorders. Noted time point: longitudinal time-point 2. TCRdb passed the 5' RACE reads through MiXCR, listing each CDR3 protein once. Of 70,000 to 95,000 distinct CDR3 sequences listed, roughly an eighth are singletons. The sample taken for sequencing was PBMCs. The receptors come from a female donor with HTLV-1-associated myelopathy (HAM/TSP).

The sample holds a few counts of this clonotype. As DNA, the CDR3 is TGTGCCAGCAGCACCCAACAGGGGAACACAGATACGCAGTATTTT. Translation gives CASSTQQGNTDTQYF. This chain links TRBV7-2 with TRBJ2-3; TRBD1 matches 7 bases. V shed 5 bases, J shed 2 bases, and the junction held 7 bases outside the gene matches. The CDR3 length is 15 residues. CDR1 and CDR2 from the germline V gene are SGHTA and FQGNSA.

This clonotype was counted at least ten times. V and J are TRBV6-5 and TRBJ2-1, with TRBD2 identical over 11 bases. Germline V CDR1 and CDR2: MNHEY, SVGAGI. Losses at the gene ends were 3 bases for V and 5 bases for J; bases not matched to a gene: 9. This CDR3 contains 17 residues. CDR3: CASSYPPSGGLNNEQFF. As DNA, the CDR3 is TGTGCCAGCAGTTATCCCCCTAGCGGGGGGTTGAACAATGAGCAGTTCTTC.